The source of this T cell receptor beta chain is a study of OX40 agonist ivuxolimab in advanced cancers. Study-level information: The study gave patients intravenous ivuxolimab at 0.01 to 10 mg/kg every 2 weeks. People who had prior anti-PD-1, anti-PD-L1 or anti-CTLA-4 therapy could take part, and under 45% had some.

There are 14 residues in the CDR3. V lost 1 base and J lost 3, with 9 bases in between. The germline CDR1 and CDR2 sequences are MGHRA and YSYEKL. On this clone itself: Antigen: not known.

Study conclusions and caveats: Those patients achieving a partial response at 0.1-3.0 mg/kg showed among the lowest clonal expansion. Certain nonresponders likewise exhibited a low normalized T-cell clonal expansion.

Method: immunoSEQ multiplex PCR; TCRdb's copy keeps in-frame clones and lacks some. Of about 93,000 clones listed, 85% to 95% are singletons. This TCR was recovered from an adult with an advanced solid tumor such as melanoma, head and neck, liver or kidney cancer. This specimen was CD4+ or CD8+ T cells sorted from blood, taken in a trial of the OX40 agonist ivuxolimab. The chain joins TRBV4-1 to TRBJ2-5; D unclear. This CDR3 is CASSQVGKEETQYF. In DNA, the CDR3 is TGCGCCAGCAGCCAAGTTGGGAAGGAAGAGACCCAGTACTTC.